Following are 29 T cell receptor beta chains from one sample sequenced in a study of human T cells and chemical hapten exposure. TCRdb fed the RACE reads into MiXCR, producing one record per CDR3 protein. Among around 180,000 distinct CDR3 sequences, around 30% were seen once, and the ten largest hold less than 3.5%. As for time point: pre-sensitization, week 0. Treatment given: therapeutic diphenylcyclopropenone sensitization with weekly scalp DPC. Sequencing was performed on whole blood, taken in connection with sensitization to the hapten diphenylcyclopropenone (DPC). Receptors were obtained from a woman in her twenties or thirties with alopecia areata. Some clones in this sample may be carry-over from other donors' samples.

This clonotype was observed a few times. This sequence joins TRBV12-3 or TRBV12-4 and TRBJ2-1; D is tentatively TRBD1 or TRBD2 (6 bases each). The CDR3 is 15 residues long. V was clipped by 5 bases and J by 6 bases, with 17 bases between them. CDR3 nucleotides: TGTGCCAGCAGTCACCGGGATCCGGGGGCCAATGAGCAGTTCTTC. Translated, it gives CASSHRDPGANEQFF.

This chain uses TRBV2 with TRBJ2-7, with D unclear. The germline V gene has CDR1 SNHLY and CDR2 FYNNEI. The V end was cut by 2 bases, the J end by 1 base, with 3 bases between. The CDR3 has 12 amino acids. The CDR3 loop reads CASSETSYEQYF. CDR3 sequence (DNA): TGTGCCAGCAGTGAAACTTCCTACGAGCAGTACTTC.

This clonotype was detected only a few times. The genes are TRBV20-1 and TRBJ2-3, with 12 bases matching TRBD2. J was trimmed by 7 bases and V by 3 bases; bases with no gene match: 5. The CDR3 runs 14 residues. Germline V gives CDR1 DFQATT, CDR2 SNEGSKA (reference sequence). CDR3 coding DNA: TGCAGTGCTAGGACTAGCGGGAGAGGAAATACGCAGTATTTT. Its translation: CSARTSGRGNTQYF.

The chain joins TRBV11-2 to TRBJ2-7, with 9 bases lining up with TRBD1. The germline V gene encodes CDR1 SGHAT and CDR2 FQNNGV. V was pared by 5 bases and J by 3 bases, with 5 bases of the junction left unmatched. This CDR3 has 14 residues. Written as DNA, the CDR3 is TGTGCCAGCAGCCTCGACAGGGGGGGCTACGAGCAGTACTTC. Protein sequence: CASSLDRGGYEQYF. Complete variable domain (other parts from reference TRBV11-2 and TRBJ2-7): EAGVAQSPRYKIIEKRQSVAFWCNPISGHATLYWYQQILGQGPKLLIQFQNNGVVDDSQLPKDRFSAERLKGVDSTLKIQPAKLEDSAVYLCASSLDRGGYEQYFGPGTRLTVT.

The rearrangement links TRBV28 to TRBJ1-2, with D possibly being TRBD1 (5 bases). The germline CDR1 and CDR2 sequences are MDHEN and SYDVKM. V was cut by 4 bases and J by 4 bases, with 19 bases left in between. The CDR3 extends over 16 amino acids. CDR3 amino acids: CASSYLGGGGPYGYTF. For the CDR3, the DNA is TGTGCCAGCAGTTATTTGGGGGGGGGTGGCCCCTATGGCTACACCTTC.

This clonotype has a handful of counts. This chain joins TRBV29-1 and TRBJ2-7; perhaps TRBD1 as D (6 bases). V lost 3 bases, J lost 6 bases, and 9 bases lay in between. The V gene's germline CDR1 is SQVTM and CDR2 ANQGSEA. This CDR3 region has 11 residues. The CDR3 DNA is TGCAGCGTTGATTTGGGGGCCGAGCAGTACTTC. Translating gives CSVDLGAEQYF.

V gene TRBV9 combines with J gene TRBJ1-6; a weak D match, TRBD1 (5 bases). The ends were cut back, 4 bases at V and 8 bases at J, with 10 bases in the middle. The CDR3 runs to 13 residues. Germline V CDR1 and CDR2: SGDLS, YYNGEE. This CDR3 is CASSSQTDSPLHF. Here the CDR3 DNA reads TGTGCCAGCAGCTCACAGACAGATTCACCCCTCCACTTT.

This chain joins TRBV9 and TRBJ2-1; 7 nucleotides agree with TRBD2. Trimming at V came to 5 bases and at J to 6 bases, leaving 8 bases not matched to a gene. CDR1 SGDLS and CDR2 YYNGEE come from the germline V gene. The CDR3 spans 14 residues. CDR3 sequence: CASRSGAHVNEQFF. For the CDR3, the DNA is TGTGCCAGCAGGAGCGGGGCGCACGTCAATGAGCAGTTCTTC.

The chain employs TRBV28 and TRBJ2-5, with D unresolved. CDR1 and CDR2 from the germline V gene are MDHEN and SYDVKM. This CDR3 is built from 16 residues. The germline V and J ends were trimmed by 5 bases and 1 base, with 17 bases remaining between them. Here the CDR3 DNA reads TGTGCCAGCAGTCTCCTGGGTGGCGGAACCCAAGAGACCCAGTACTTC. This encodes CASSLLGGGTQETQYF.

This clonotype was seen a few times. The V call is TRBV9, the J call TRBJ2-2, with D maybe TRBD2 (5 bases). Trimming removed 1 base at V and 2 bases at J, with 9 bases between. The CDR3 totals 15 residues. Germline-derived CDR1 and CDR2 are SGDLS and YYNGEE. The CDR3 nucleotides are TGTGCCAGCAGCGTACGGGGAGACAACACCGGGGAGCTGTTTTTT. Translation: CASSVRGDNTGELFF.

The CDR3 bases are TGCAGCGTTGAAGGTCTCGAGGGTAAGACTGAAGCTTTCTTT. As protein: CSVEGLEGKTEAFF. The rearrangement joins TRBV29-1 to TRBJ1-1, with D unclear. The CDR3 is 14 residues long. The V gene lost 1 base and the J gene lost 5 bases, with 14 bases spanning the gap. Per germline, CDR1 SQVTM and CDR2 ANQGSEA.

The chain employs TRBV10-3 and TRBJ1-6; D is unresolved. There are 14 residues in the CDR3. The germline V and J ends were trimmed by 8 bases and 5 bases, with 13 bases remaining between them. From germline, CDR1 is ENHRY and CDR2 SYGVKD. The CDR3 nucleotides read TGTGCCATCCGAGAAGGGCCAGATAATTCACCCCTCCACTTT. It encodes CAIREGPDNSPLHF.

The chain links TRBV20-1 to TRBJ2-3; D could derive from TRBD1 or TRBD2 (5 bases each). Germline values: CDR1 DFQATT, CDR2 SNEGSKA (reference sequence). Trimming stripped 6 bases from V and 1 base from J, with 14 bases between. This CDR3 is 14 amino acids long. This CDR3 reads CSATHGGRTDTQYF. Written as DNA, the CDR3 is TGCAGTGCAACCCATGGGGGTCGCACAGATACGCAGTATTTT.

The CDR3 coding sequence is TGTGCCAGCAGCTTAGATCGGGGAATAGAGCAGTACTTC. Protein sequence: CASSLDRGIEQYF. The chain links TRBV11-2 to TRBJ2-7; weak D call: TRBD2 (5 bases). CDR3 length equals 13 residues. Germline CDR1 is SGHAT and CDR2 is FQNNGV. Trimming shortened V by 0 bases and J by 7 bases, and 10 bases separated the two germline ends.

The CDR3 region is CSARDASGPADTQYF. The CDR3 DNA sequence: TGCAGTGCTAGAGATGCGAGCGGCCCCGCAGATACGCAGTATTTT. The chain has TRBV20-1 and TRBJ2-3; the D gene is possibly TRBD2 (5 bases). The CDR3 has 15 amino acids. The V end was cut by 0 bases, the J end by 4 bases, with 14 bases between. The germline V gene encodes CDR1 DFQATT and CDR2 SNEGSKA (reference sequence).

This clonotype has a handful of counts. The J gene is TRBJ2-1, the V gene TRBV7-2; possible D gene TRBD2, 5 bases. The ends were cut back, 5 bases at V and 0 bases at J, with 14 bases in the middle. The CDR3 has 16 residues. Germline V gene sequence: CDR1 SGHTA, CDR2 FQGNSA. CDR3 bases: TGTGCCAGCAGCCCGTTTTGGAGGACCTCCTACAATGAGCAGTTCTTC. Translated, it gives CASSPFWRTSYNEQFF.

As to this clonotype: Its ends do not fully match the called genes, so a read error is possible. V usage is TRBV7-2 and J usage is TRBJ2-1, with TRBD2 identical over 11 bases. CDR1 and CDR2 from the germline V gene are SGHTA and FQGNSA. This CDR3 has 14 residues. The CDR3 coding sequence is TGTGCCAGCAGCCTAGCGGGGGGTAACAATGAGCAGTTCTTC. Translated: CASSLAGGNNEQFF. Filled out from reference TRBV7-2 and TRBJ2-1, the complete variable domain reads GAGVSQSPSNKVTEKGKDVELRCDPISGHTALYWYRQSLGQGLEFLIYFQGNSAPDKSGLPSDRFSAERTGGSVSTLTIQRTQQEDSAVYLCASSLAGGNNEQFFGPGTRLTVL.

This clonotype was seen more than once but under ten times. V gene TRBV29-1 combines with J gene TRBJ1-2; possible D gene TRBD1, 5 bases. Germline values: CDR1 SQVTM, CDR2 ANQGSEA. The CDR3 contains 12 residues. Trimming left V 7 bases short and J 4 bases short, with 13 bases between. The CDR3 nucleotides are TGCAGCGCATGGGGAGGGGTCTATGGCTACACCTTC. It is translated as CSAWGGVYGYTF.

J is TRBJ1-1 and V is TRBV6-5; D not resolved. This CDR3 spans 15 amino acids. Germline V gives CDR1 MNHEY, CDR2 SVGAGI. V gave up 8 bases and J gave up 5 bases, with 21 bases separating them. The CDR3 region has the DNA TGTGCCAGCGAGCGACTGGTCCTGCGGGGAACTGAAGCTTTCTTT. This sequence encodes CASERLVLRGTEAFF.

The chain links TRBV28 to TRBJ2-5; D gene uncertain. The CDR3 loop spans 14 amino acids. In germline, CDR1 is MDHEN, CDR2 SYDVKM. Trimming cost V 5 bases and J 5 bases, with 15 bases left between them. CDR3 amino acids: CASSPPPAEETQYF. The CDR3 DNA sequence: TGTGCCAGCAGTCCCCCCCCAGCCGAGGAGACCCAGTACTTC.

This clonotype was detected a few times. J is TRBJ2-4 and V is TRBV29-1; D unclear. The CDR3 runs 11 residues. Trimming stripped 7 bases from V and 2 bases from J, with 6 bases between. Germline loops: CDR1 SQVTM, CDR2 ANQGSEA. The CDR3 DNA follows: TGCAGCGGGATGACCAAAAACATTCAGTACTTC. It translates to CSGMTKNIQYF.

This clonotype was counted ten times or more. The J gene is TRBJ1-6, the V gene TRBV6-2 or TRBV6-3; D uncertain. Germline V gene data show CDR1 as MNHEY and CDR2 as SVGEGT. V lost 2 bases and J lost 10, with 21 bases in between. The CDR3 has 17 amino acids. The CDR3 reads CASSYPSQGPGGSPLHF. The CDR3 nucleotides read TGTGCCAGCAGTTACCCGAGCCAAGGGCCGGGAGGATCACCCCTCCACTTT.

This clonotype has just a few counts. This rearrangement joins TRBV20-1 to TRBJ2-7; TRBD2 might be the D (5 bases). Trimming took off 6 bases at V and 7 bases at J, with 22 bases between the two ends. CDR1 is DFQATT, CDR2 SNEGSKA, per germline (reference sequence). The CDR3 has 14 amino acids. The CDR3 protein is CSAPQGRDSGEQYF. The CDR3, as DNA: TGCAGTGCCCCTCAAGGGCGAGATTCGGGGGAGCAGTACTTC.

This chain links TRBV18 with TRBJ1-4; no definite D call. CDR3 length equals 15 residues. Germline-derived CDR1 and CDR2 are KGHSH and LQKENI. Trimming took 3 bases from V and 7 from J, leaving 15 bases between them. CDR3 sequence reads: CASSPSEGVGEKLFF. Here the CDR3 DNA reads TGTGCCAGCTCACCGTCCGAGGGAGTGGGTGAAAAACTGTTTTTT.

V is TRBV15 and J is TRBJ2-7, with D possibly TRBD2 on 5 matching bases. The ends were cut back, 0 bases at V and 10 bases at J, with 16 bases in the middle. Germline V CDR1 and CDR2: LNHNV, YYDKDF (reference sequence). This CDR3 is 14 amino acids long. The CDR3 coding sequence is TGTGCCACCAGCAGAGACCTAATAGCGAGGTTCCAGTACTTC. This sequence encodes CATSRDLIARFQYF.

This clonotype was seen only a few times. V is TRBV20-1 and J is TRBJ1-4, with a tentative D call TRBD1 (6 bases). V lost 4 bases, J lost 5 bases, and 11 bases lay in between. The CDR3 is 13 amino acids. Germline lookup yields CDR1 DFQATT and CDR2 SNEGSKA (reference sequence). The CDR3 coding sequence is TGCAGTGCTACACAGGGACGAAATGAAAAACTGTTTTTT. Amino acids: CSATQGRNEKLFF.

The chain uses TRBV6-5 and TRBJ2-3; the D gene is possibly TRBD2 (6 bases). Trimming shortened V by 0 bases and J by 0 bases, and 7 bases separated the two germline ends. Germline CDR1 is MNHEY and CDR2 is SVGAGI. The CDR3 consists of 15 residues. CDR3 region: CASSYSGTSTDTQYF. CDR3 in DNA: TGTGCCAGCAGTTACTCGGGGACTAGCACAGATACGCAGTATTTT.

This clonotype has a handful of counts. The CDR3: CASIPGLATEQFF. Here the CDR3 DNA reads TGTGCCAGCATCCCGGGTCTAGCGACCGAGCAGTTCTTC. The chain carries TRBV28 and TRBJ2-1; tentatively, D is TRBD2 (6 bases). CDR3 length: 13 amino acids. Germline loops: CDR1 MDHEN, CDR2 SYDVKM. The V end was cut by 7 bases, the J end by 10 bases, with 17 bases between.

V and J are TRBV20-1 and TRBJ2-5; 7 bases fit TRBD2. The J segment lost 7 bases and the V segment lost 1 base, leaving 9 bases of the junction unmatched. The CDR3 runs to 14 residues. CDR1 and CDR2 (germline): DFQATT, SNEGSKA (reference sequence). Here the CDR3 DNA reads TGCAGTGCTAGAGTTGCTAGCGGCGAGGGGACCCAGTACTTC. It translates to CSARVASGEGTQYF.